This T cell receptor beta chain appears in the sequencing data of a study of blood T cell repertoires in COVID-19. Study in general: Specimens from acute and convalescent COVID-19 originated in the United States, Italy and Spain.

The CDR3 loop spans 15 amino acids. Under the authors' procedure: Reference gene primers were amplified, and this amplification served to estimate nucleated cell counts. Assay: immunoSEQ multiplex PCR; the TCRdb copy retains only in-frame clones and omits some. V and J calls plus clone size are reproduced from that table; the DNA served to infer D and trimming. The profile shows 350,000 or so clones, about four fifths of them singletons. The sequence came from a man aged 25 to 40 with active or convalescent COVID-19. Sequences were obtained from peripheral blood. This rearrangement joins TRBV21-1 to TRBJ2-7; TRBD1 is the table's D call and was not checked against the DNA. TRBV21-1 is described as a pseudogene. The CDR3, as DNA: TGTGCCAGCAGCCTCGGGCGGGACAGTAGATACGAGCAGTACTTC. Translating it yields CASSLGRDSRYEQYF.